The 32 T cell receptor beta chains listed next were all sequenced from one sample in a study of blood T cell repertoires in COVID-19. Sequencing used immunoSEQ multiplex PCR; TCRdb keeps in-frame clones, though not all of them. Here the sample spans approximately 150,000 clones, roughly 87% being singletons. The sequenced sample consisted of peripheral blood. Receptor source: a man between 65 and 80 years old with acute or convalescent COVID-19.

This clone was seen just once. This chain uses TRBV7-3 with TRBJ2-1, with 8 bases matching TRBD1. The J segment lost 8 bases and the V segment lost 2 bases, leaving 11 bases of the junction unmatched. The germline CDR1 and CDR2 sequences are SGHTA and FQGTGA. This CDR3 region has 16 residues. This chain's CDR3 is CASSLQSAGGAYEQFF. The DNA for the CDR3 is TGTGCCAGCAGCTTACAGTCGGCAGGGGGCGCATATGAGCAGTTCTTC.

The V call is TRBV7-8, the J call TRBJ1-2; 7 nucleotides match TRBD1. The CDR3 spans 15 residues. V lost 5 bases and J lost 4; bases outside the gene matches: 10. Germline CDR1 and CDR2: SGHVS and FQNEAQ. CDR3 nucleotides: TGTGCCAGCAGCCTAGGGGGCACCCGGATCTATGGCTACACCTTC. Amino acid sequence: CASSLGGTRIYGYTF.

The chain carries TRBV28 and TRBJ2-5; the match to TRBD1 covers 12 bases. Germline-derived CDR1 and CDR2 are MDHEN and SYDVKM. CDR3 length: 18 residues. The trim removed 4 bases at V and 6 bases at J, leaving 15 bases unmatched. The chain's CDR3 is CASSSRMGQGARVKTQYF. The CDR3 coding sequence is TGTGCCAGCAGTTCCCGGATGGGACAGGGGGCGCGGGTAAAGACCCAGTACTTC.

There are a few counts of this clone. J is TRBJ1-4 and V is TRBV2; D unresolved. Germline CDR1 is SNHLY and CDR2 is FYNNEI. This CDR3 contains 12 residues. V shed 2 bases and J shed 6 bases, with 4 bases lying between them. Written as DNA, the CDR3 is TGTGCCAGCAGTGAACGGGATGAAAAACTGTTTTTT. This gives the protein CASSERDEKLFF.

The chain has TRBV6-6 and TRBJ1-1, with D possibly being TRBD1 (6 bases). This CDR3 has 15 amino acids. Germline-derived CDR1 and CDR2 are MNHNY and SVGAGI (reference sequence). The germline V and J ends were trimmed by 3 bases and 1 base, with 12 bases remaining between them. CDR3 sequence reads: CASSYNRVGNTEAFF. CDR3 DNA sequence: TGTGCCAGCAGTTATAACAGGGTGGGGAACACTGAAGCTTTCTTT.

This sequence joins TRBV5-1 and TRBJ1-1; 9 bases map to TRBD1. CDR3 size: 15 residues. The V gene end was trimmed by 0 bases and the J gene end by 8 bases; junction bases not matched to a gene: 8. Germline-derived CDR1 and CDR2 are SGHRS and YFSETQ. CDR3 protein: CASSLDTGGRLEAFF. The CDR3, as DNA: TGCGCCAGCAGCTTGGATACAGGGGGCAGGCTAGAAGCTTTCTTT.

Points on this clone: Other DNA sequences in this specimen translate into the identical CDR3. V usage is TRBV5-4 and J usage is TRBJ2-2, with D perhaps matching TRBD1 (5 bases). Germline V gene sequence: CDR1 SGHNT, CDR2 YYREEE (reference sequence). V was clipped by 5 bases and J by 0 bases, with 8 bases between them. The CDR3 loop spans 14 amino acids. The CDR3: CASRPGTNTGELFF. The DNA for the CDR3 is TGTGCCAGCAGGCCAGGGACGAACACCGGGGAGCTGTTTTTT.

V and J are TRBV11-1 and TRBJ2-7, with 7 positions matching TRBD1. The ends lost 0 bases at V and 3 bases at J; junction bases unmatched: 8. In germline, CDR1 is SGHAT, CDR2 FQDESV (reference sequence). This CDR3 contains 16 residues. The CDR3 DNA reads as TGTGCCAGCAGCTTAGCACCTGGACAGGCGATCTACGAGCAGTACTTC. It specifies CASSLAPGQAIYEQYF.

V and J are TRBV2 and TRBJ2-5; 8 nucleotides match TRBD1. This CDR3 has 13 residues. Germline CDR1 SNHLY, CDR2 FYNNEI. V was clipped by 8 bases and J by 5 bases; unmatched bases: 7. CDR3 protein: CASSRGQGETQYF. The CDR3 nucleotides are TGTGCCAGCTCCAGGGGGCAAGGGGAGACCCAGTACTTC.

CDR3 in amino acids: CASSQQGGLAGGTSWTYEQYF. The CDR3 DNA reads TGTGCCAGTAGTCAACAGGGGGGACTAGCGGGAGGGACTTCGTGGACCTACGAGCAGTACTTC. The chain recombines TRBV19 with TRBJ2-7; 16 nucleotides agree with TRBD2. The V gene end was trimmed by 5 bases and the J gene end by 2 bases; junction bases not matched to a gene: 18. CDR1 LNHDA and CDR2 SQIVND come from the germline V gene (reference sequence). The CDR3 is 21 amino acids.

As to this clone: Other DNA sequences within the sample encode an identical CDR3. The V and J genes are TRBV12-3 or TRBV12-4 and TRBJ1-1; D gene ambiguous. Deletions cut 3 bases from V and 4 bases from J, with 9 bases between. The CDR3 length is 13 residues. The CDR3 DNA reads TGTGCCAGCAGTTTGTGGGGAGGCACTGAAGCTTTCTTT. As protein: CASSLWGGTEAFF.

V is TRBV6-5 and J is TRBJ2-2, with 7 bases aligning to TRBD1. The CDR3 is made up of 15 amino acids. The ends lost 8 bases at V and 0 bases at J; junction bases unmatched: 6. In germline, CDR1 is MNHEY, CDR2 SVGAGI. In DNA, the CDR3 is TGTGCCAGCGTTAAGGGACAGTCGAACACCGGGGAGCTGTTTTTT. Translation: CASVKGQSNTGELFF.

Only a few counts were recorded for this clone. The CDR3: CASSREPSGNTIYF. CDR3 sequence (DNA): TGTGCCAGCAGCCGCGAGCCCTCTGGAAACACCATATATTTT. The chain links TRBV7-9 to TRBJ1-3; D remains ambiguous. Per the germline V gene, CDR1 is SEHNR and CDR2 is FQNEAQ (reference sequence). V lost 5 bases and J 0 bases, leaving 8 bases between the germline ends. The CDR3 covers 14 residues.

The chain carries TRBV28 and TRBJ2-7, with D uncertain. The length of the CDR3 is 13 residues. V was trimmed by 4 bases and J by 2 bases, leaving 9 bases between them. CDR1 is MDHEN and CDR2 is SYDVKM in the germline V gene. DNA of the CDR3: TGTGCCAGCAGTTCCCTCCTAACCTACGAGCAGTACTTC. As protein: CASSSLLTYEQYF.

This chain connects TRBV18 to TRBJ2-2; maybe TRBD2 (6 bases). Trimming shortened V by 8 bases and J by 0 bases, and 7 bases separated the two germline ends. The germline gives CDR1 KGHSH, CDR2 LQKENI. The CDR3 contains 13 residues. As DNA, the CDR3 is TGTGCCAGCCGGGACTCGAACACCGGGGAGCTGTTTTTT. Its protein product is CASRDSNTGELFF. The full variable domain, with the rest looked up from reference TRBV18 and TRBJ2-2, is NAGVMQNPRHLVRRRGQEARLRCSPMKGHSHVYWYRQLPEEGLKFMVYLQKENIIDESGMPKERFSAEFPKEGPSILRIQQVVRGDSAAYFCASRDSNTGELFFGEGSRLTVL.

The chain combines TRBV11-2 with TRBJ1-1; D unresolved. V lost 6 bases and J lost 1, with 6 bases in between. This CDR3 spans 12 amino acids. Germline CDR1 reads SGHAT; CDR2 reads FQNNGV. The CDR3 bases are TGTGCCAGCAGGGAGGGGAACACTGAAGCTTTCTTT. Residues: CASREGNTEAFF.

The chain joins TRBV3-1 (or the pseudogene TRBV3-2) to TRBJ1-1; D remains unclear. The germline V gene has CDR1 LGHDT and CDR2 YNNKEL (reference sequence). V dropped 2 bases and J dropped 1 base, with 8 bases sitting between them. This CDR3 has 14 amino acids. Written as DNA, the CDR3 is TGTGCCAGCAGCCAATCCGAGAAGAACACTGAAGCTTTCTTT. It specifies CASSQSEKNTEAFF.

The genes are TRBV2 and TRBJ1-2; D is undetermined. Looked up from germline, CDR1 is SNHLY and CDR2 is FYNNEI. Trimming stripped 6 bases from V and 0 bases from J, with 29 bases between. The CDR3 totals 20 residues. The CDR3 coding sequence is TGTGCCAGCAGCGTTATTCTAGGGCAGATCGGGAAAGGATCTAACTATGGCTACACCTTC. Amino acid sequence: CASSVILGQIGKGSNYGYTF.

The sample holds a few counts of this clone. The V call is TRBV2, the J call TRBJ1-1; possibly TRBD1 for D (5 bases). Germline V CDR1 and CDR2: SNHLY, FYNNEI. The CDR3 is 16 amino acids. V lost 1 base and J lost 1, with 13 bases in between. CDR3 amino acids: CASSEGTGGWNTEAFF. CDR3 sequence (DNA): TGTGCCAGCAGTGAAGGCACAGGTGGGTGGAACACTGAAGCTTTCTTT.

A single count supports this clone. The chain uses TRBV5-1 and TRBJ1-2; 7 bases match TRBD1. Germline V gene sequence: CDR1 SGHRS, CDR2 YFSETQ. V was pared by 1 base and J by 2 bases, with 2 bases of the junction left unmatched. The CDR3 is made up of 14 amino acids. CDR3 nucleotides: TGCGCCAGCAGCTTGACAGGGGTGAACTATGGCTACACCTTC. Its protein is CASSLTGVNYGYTF.

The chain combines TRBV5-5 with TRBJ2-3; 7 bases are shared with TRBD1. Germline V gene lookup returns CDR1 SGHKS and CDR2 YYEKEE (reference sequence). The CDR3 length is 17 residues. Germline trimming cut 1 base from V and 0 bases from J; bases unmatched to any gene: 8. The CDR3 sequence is CASSLTRTGASTDTQYF. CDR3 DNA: TGTGCCAGCAGCTTGACTCGGACAGGAGCTAGCACAGATACGCAGTATTTT.

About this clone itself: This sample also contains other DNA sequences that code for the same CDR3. CDR3 residues: CASSEGAGANVLTF. In DNA, the CDR3 is TGTGCCAGTTCTGAGGGAGCCGGGGCCAACGTCCTGACTTTC. J is TRBJ2-6 and V is TRBV19, with a weak D call TRBD2 (5 bases). The germline V and J ends were trimmed by 8 bases and 4 bases, with 12 bases remaining between them. There are 14 residues in the CDR3. Germline V CDR1 and CDR2: LNHDA, SQIVND (reference sequence).

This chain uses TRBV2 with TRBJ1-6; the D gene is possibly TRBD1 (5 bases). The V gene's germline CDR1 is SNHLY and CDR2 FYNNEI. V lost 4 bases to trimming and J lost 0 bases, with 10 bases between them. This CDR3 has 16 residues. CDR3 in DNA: TGTGCCAGCAGTGTGGGGGGGAGCTCCTATAATTCACCCCTCCACTTT. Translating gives CASSVGGSSYNSPLHF.

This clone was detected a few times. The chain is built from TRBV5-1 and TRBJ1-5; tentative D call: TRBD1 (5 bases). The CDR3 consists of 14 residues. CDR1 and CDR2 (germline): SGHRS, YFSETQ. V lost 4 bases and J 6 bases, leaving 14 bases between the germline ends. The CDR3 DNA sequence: TGCGCCAGCAGCCCCGGGGGGGAGGGTCAGCCCCAGCATTTT. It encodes CASSPGGEGQPQHF.

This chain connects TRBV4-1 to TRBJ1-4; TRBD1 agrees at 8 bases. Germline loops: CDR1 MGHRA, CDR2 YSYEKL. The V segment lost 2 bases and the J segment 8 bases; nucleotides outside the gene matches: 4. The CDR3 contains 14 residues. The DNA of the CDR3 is TGCGCCAGCAGCCAACAGGGGGCTGGAGAAAAACTGTTTTTT. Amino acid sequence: CASSQQGAGEKLFF.

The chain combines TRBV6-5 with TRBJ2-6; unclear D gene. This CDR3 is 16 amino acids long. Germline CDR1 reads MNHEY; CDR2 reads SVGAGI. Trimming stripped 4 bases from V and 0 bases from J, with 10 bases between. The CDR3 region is CASSSFSGSGANVLTF. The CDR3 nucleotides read TGTGCCAGCAGTTCGTTTAGTGGCTCTGGGGCCAACGTCCTGACTTTC.

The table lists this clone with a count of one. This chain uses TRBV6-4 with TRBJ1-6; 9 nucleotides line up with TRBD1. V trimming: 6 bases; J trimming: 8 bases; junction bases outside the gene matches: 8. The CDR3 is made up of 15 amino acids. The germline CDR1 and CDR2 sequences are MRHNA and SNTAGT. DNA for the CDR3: TGTGCCAGCAGGCCACGGACAGGGGTGGATTCACCCCTCCACTTT. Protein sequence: CASRPRTGVDSPLHF.

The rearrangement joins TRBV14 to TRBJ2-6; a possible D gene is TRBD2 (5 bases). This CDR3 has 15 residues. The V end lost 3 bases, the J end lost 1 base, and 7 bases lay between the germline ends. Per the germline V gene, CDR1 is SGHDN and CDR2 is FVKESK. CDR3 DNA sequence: TGTGCCAGCAGCCAGGGAGCATCTGGGGCCAACGTCCTGACTTTC. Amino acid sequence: CASSQGASGANVLTF.

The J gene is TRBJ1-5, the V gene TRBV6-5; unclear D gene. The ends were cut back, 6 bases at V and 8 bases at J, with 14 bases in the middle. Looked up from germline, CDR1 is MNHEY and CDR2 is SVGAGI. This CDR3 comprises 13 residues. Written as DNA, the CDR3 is TGTGCCAGCAGCCGACAACCTCAAGAGCCCCAGCATTTT. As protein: CASSRQPQEPQHF.

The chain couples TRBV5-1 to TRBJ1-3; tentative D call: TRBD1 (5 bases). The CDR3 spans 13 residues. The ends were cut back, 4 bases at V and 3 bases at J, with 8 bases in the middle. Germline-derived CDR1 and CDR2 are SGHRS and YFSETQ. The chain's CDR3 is CASSRGGGNTIYF. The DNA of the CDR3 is TGCGCCAGCAGCAGGGGTGGTGGAAACACCATATATTTT.

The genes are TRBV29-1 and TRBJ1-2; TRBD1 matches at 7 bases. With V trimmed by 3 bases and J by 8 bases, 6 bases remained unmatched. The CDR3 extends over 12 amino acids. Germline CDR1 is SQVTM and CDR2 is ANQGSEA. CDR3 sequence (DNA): TGCAGCGTTGATCCGGGGACAGAAGGCTACACCTTC. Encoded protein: CSVDPGTEGYTF.

CDR3 loop: CASREATGSNQPQHF. CDR3 bases: TGTGCCAGCAGGGAGGCGACGGGAAGCAATCAGCCCCAGCATTTT. The J gene is TRBJ1-5, the V gene TRBV2, with D unresolved. V lost 6 bases and J lost 1, with 13 bases in between. Germline CDR1 and CDR2: SNHLY and FYNNEI. The CDR3 loop spans 15 amino acids.